Presented here are 28 T cell receptor beta chains from one specimen sequenced in a study of cytomegalovirus exposure and HLA in healthy donors. Vbeta (60) and Jbeta (13) primers were used in the PCR. Produced via immunoSEQ multiplex PCR; TCRdb's table is partial and in-frame only. This table has approximately 51,000 clones, roughly four fifths appearing once. The sequencing input was PBMCs. The receptors stem from a boy aged 5 to 17 in good health and CMV-seropositive.

The V gene is TRBV10-3, the J gene TRBJ2-2, with a weak D call TRBD1 (6 bases). From germline, CDR1 is ENHRY and CDR2 SYGVKD. The V and J ends lost 4 bases and 2 bases respectively, with 11 bases between them. The CDR3 is 15 residues long. The CDR3 region has the DNA TGTGCCATCAGTGGGACAGCCTTCAACACCGGGGAGCTGTTTTTT. Protein product: CAISGTAFNTGELFF.

The rearrangement uses TRBV7-2 and TRBJ1-2; 9 bases match TRBD1. Germline-derived CDR1 and CDR2 are SGHTA and FQGNSA. This CDR3 has 13 residues. Trimming at V came to 7 bases and at J to 6 bases, leaving 6 bases not matched to a gene. Here the CDR3 DNA reads TGTGCCAGCACATTACGGGACAGGGATGGCTACACCTTC. It yields the protein CASTLRDRDGYTF. The full variable domain, completed using reference TRBV7-2 and TRBJ1-2, is GAGVSQSPSNKVTEKGKDVELRCDPISGHTALYWYRQSLGQGLEFLIYFQGNSAPDKSGLPSDRFSAERTGGSVSTLTIQRTQQEDSAVYLCASTLRDRDGYTFGSGTRLTVV.

The chain carries TRBV6-1 and TRBJ2-5, with a tentative D call TRBD1 (6 bases). The length of the CDR3 is 16 residues. CDR1 and CDR2 from the germline V gene are MNHNS and SASEGT. Trimming removed 1 base at V and 9 bases at J, with 21 bases between. The CDR3 DNA follows: TGTGCCAGCAGTGAAGTTGGGGCAGGGGCGTCTTGGCCCCAGTACTTC. Its translation is CASSEVGAGASWPQYF.

The rearrangement links TRBV11-3 to TRBJ2-3; 7 nucleotides match TRBD2. Germline V CDR1 and CDR2: SGHNT, YENEEA. The length of the CDR3 is 18 residues. The ends lost 4 bases at V and 0 bases at J; junction bases unmatched: 13. CDR3 in DNA: TGTGCCAGCAGCTCAGGACAATCCCTAGCGGTTAGCACAGATACGCAGTATTTT. Encoded protein: CASSSGQSLAVSTDTQYF.

J is TRBJ1-1 and V is TRBV7-9, with TRBD1 matching over 8 bases. The germline V gene has CDR1 SEHNR and CDR2 FQNEAQ (reference sequence). The CDR3 totals 13 residues. After removal of 6 bases from V and 4 bases from J, the junction contained 4 bases not matched to a gene. The CDR3 region has the DNA TGTGCCAGCAGATTCACAGGGGGCACTGAAGCTTTCTTT. Its protein product is CASRFTGGTEAFF.

The genes are TRBV11-2 and TRBJ1-2; D remains unclear. The CDR3 contains 13 residues. V lost 1 base and J lost 2, with 5 bases in between. Per germline, CDR1 SGHAT and CDR2 FQNNGV. Written as DNA, the CDR3 is TGTGCCAGCAGCTTAGGCGGAAACTATGGCTACACCTTC. Translating it yields CASSLGGNYGYTF. Combining the CDR3 with reference TRBV11-2 and TRBJ1-2 gives the whole variable domain EAGVAQSPRYKIIEKRQSVAFWCNPISGHATLYWYQQILGQGPKLLIQFQNNGVVDDSQLPKDRFSAERLKGVDSTLKIQPAKLEDSAVYLCASSLGGNYGYTFGSGTRLTVV.

CDR3 protein: CASSYEGGEQFF. The CDR3 nucleotides read TGTGCCAGCAGTTACGAGGGCGGTGAGCAGTTCTTC. This chain joins TRBV6-6 and TRBJ2-1; D might be TRBD2 (5 bases). Per germline, CDR1 MNHNY and CDR2 SVGAGI (reference sequence). The V gene lost 2 bases and the J gene lost 9 bases, with 8 bases spanning the gap. The CDR3 runs to 12 residues.

The chain combines TRBV29-1 with TRBJ2-7; D uncertain. The CDR3 is 14 amino acids. Germline V CDR1 and CDR2: SQVTM, ANQGSEA. Trimming pared 4 bases from V and 4 bases from J, leaving 17 bases between. The CDR3: CSVALTKPPYEQYF. DNA of the CDR3: TGCAGCGTTGCTCTCACGAAGCCTCCTTACGAGCAGTACTTC.

DNA of the CDR3: TGTGCCAGCCGTATGATGGGGACAGGGGGTAATTCACCCCTCCACTTT. It yields the protein CASRMMGTGGNSPLHF. The chain uses TRBV19 and TRBJ1-6; TRBD1 matches 11 bases. The CDR3 loop spans 16 amino acids. After removal of 9 bases from V and 6 bases from J, the junction contained 10 bases not matched to a gene. Germline V gene lookup returns CDR1 LNHDA and CDR2 SQIVND (reference sequence).

This clone showed up just once. The V gene is TRBV21-1, the J gene TRBJ1-2. TRBV21-1 is a pseudogene segment. CDR3 size: 14 residues. The chain's CDR3 is CASSKAHCGYGYTF. CDR3 nucleotide sequence: TGTGCCAGCAGCAAAGCGCATTGCGGCTATGGCTACACCTTC.

This sequence joins TRBV9 and TRBJ1-4, with TRBD1 identical over 9 bases. From germline, CDR1 is SGDLS and CDR2 YYNGEE. This CDR3 is built from 14 residues. V lost 7 bases to trimming and J lost 6 bases; unmatched junction nucleotides: 7. Here the CDR3 reads CASGRGQGDEKLFF. CDR3 DNA: TGTGCCAGCGGGAGGGGACAGGGCGATGAAAAACTGTTTTTT. The full variable domain, in which reference TRBV9 and TRBJ1-4 provide the parts outside the CDR3, is DSGVTQTPKHLITATGQRVTLRCSPRSGDLSVYWYQQSLDQGLQFLIQYYNGEERAKGNILERFSAQQFPDLHSELNLSSLELGDSALYFCASGRGQGDEKLFFGSGTQLSVL.

This chain connects TRBV9 to TRBJ2-5; 8 bases map to TRBD2. The germline gives CDR1 SGDLS, CDR2 YYNGEE. CDR3 length: 19 residues. With 2 bases clipped from V and 2 bases from J, the junction kept 17 bases outside the gene matches. CDR3 region: CASSVPGGFPEAVQETQYF. CDR3 nucleotides: TGTGCCAGCAGCGTCCCGGGGGGGTTTCCCGAGGCGGTACAAGAGACCCAGTACTTC.

This clone was seen only a few times. The CDR3 loop reads CASSLETGNGYTF. The CDR3 DNA follows: TGCGCCAGCAGCTTGGAGACAGGAAACGGCTACACCTTC. This rearrangement joins TRBV5-1 to TRBJ1-2; D may be TRBD1 (6 bases). The CDR3 loop spans 13 amino acids. With 0 bases removed from V and 8 bases from J, the gap between germline ends came to 11 bases. From germline, CDR1 is SGHRS and CDR2 YFSETQ.

The rearrangement uses TRBV5-8 and TRBJ2-1; D ambiguous. The V end lost 2 bases, the J end lost 8 bases, and 5 bases lay between the germline ends. The germline V gene has CDR1 SGHTS and CDR2 YDEGEE. CDR3 length: 11 residues. CDR3 region: CASSFSDEQFF. CDR3 nucleotide sequence: TGTGCCAGCAGCTTCTCGGATGAGCAGTTCTTC. Full variable domain (remainder filled in from reference TRBV5-8 and TRBJ2-1): EAGVTQSPTHLIKTRGQQATLRCSPISGHTSVYWYQQALGLGLQFLLWYDEGEERNRGNFPPRFSGRQFPNYSSELNVNALELEDSALYLCASSFSDEQFFGPGTRLTVL.

The rearrangement joins TRBV7-8 to TRBJ1-5; 8 bases align to TRBD1. V shed 5 bases, J shed 5 bases, and the junction held 8 bases outside the gene matches. The V gene's germline CDR1 is SGHVS and CDR2 FQNEAQ. CDR3 length equals 15 residues. This CDR3 is CASSRTGGSDQPQHF. The CDR3 DNA reads as TGTGCCAGCAGCCGAACAGGGGGGTCGGATCAGCCCCAGCATTTT.

The chain links TRBV10-2 to TRBJ1-6; 7 bases line up with TRBD1. Unmatched junction bases numbered 17, after V lost 4 bases and J lost 8 bases. The V gene's germline CDR1 is WSHSY and CDR2 SAAADI. The CDR3 covers 18 residues. The DNA of the CDR3 is TGCGCCAGCAGTGGAGGGGGCCAGGACCCTCGCGCCGATTCACCCCTCCACTTT. Protein sequence: CASSGGGQDPRADSPLHF.

The chain combines TRBV6-1 with TRBJ1-2; D is unresolved. The CDR3 is 14 residues long. The V end lost 0 bases, the J end lost 4 bases, and 9 bases lay between the germline ends. Germline V lookup: CDR1 MNHNS, CDR2 SASEGT. CDR3 DNA: TGTGCCAGCAGTGAAGCGCAGGCAAGCTATGGCTACACCTTC. This encodes CASSEAQASYGYTF.

The J gene is TRBJ2-7, the V gene TRBV25-1; D gene unclear. The CDR3 is 13 residues long. Germline CDR1 and CDR2: MGHDK and SYGVNS. The V end lost 5 bases, the J end lost 3 bases, and 11 bases lay between the germline ends. CDR3 protein: CASSQEVVYEQYF. In DNA form, the CDR3 reads TGTGCCAGCAGTCAAGAGGTGGTCTACGAGCAGTACTTC.

The gene calls are TRBV6-5 and TRBJ1-2, with D perhaps matching TRBD1 (6 bases). From germline, CDR1 is MNHEY and CDR2 SVGAGI. The V and J ends lost 8 bases and 3 bases respectively, with 19 bases between them. There are 15 residues in the CDR3. The CDR3 sequence: CASREQGTVDYGYTF. The CDR3, as DNA: TGTGCCAGCCGAGAACAGGGAACGGTCGACTATGGCTACACCTTC.

The chain employs TRBV4-2 and TRBJ2-3, with 9 bases lining up with TRBD1. The CDR3 consists of 15 residues. After removal of 4 bases from V and 6 bases from J, the junction contained 8 bases not matched to a gene. Germline-derived CDR1 and CDR2 are LGHNA and YNFKEQ. CDR3 loop: CASSLAGTGFDTQYF. Here the CDR3 DNA reads TGTGCCAGCAGCCTAGCCGGGACAGGGTTTGATACGCAGTATTTT.

The rearrangement uses TRBV18 and TRBJ2-3; 8 bases are a match to TRBD2. Unmatched junction bases numbered 9, after V lost 3 bases and J lost 4 bases. From germline, CDR1 is KGHSH and CDR2 LQKENI. This CDR3 comprises 16 residues. CDR3 sequence reads: CASSPTIAGSADTQYF. The CDR3 DNA follows: TGTGCCAGCTCACCCACCATAGCGGGGTCGGCAGATACGCAGTATTTT.

This rearrangement joins TRBV5-1 to TRBJ2-3; D unclear. The V gene's germline CDR1 is SGHRS and CDR2 YFSETQ. The CDR3 consists of 12 residues. V lost 0 bases to trimming and J lost 6 bases, with 5 bases between them. In DNA form, the CDR3 reads TGCGCCAGCAGCTTGGCCACTGATACGCAGTATTTT. It codes for CASSLATDTQYF.

The chain links TRBV5-1 to TRBJ2-3; a weak D match, TRBD1 (5 bases). Trimming left V 0 bases short and J 4 bases short, with 9 bases between. This CDR3 is built from 14 residues. The germline V gene has CDR1 SGHRS and CDR2 YFSETQ. CDR3 residues: CASSLGQGSDTQYF. In DNA, the CDR3 is TGCGCCAGCAGCTTGGGCCAGGGATCAGATACGCAGTATTTT. Full variable domain (rest looked up from reference TRBV5-1 and TRBJ2-3): KAGVTQTPRYLIKTRGQQVTLSCSPISGHRSVSWYQQTPGQGLQFLFEYFSETQRNKGNFPGRFSGRQFSNSRSEMNVSTLELGDSALYLCASSLGQGSDTQYFGPGTRLTVL.

The chain links TRBV6-1 to TRBJ2-3, with a tentative D call TRBD2 (6 bases). This CDR3 comprises 12 residues. The germline CDR1 and CDR2 sequences are MNHNS and SASEGT. Trimming took off 6 bases at V and 9 bases at J, with 13 bases between the two ends. The CDR3 here is CASRGGMGTQYF. The CDR3, as DNA: TGTGCCAGCAGGGGAGGTATGGGCACGCAGTATTTT.

This rearrangement joins TRBV4-1 to TRBJ2-7, with D maybe TRBD1 (5 bases). The CDR3 totals 14 residues. The V end was cut by 2 bases, the J end by 4 bases, with 12 bases between. Looked up from germline, CDR1 is MGHRA and CDR2 is YSYEKL. CDR3 nucleotides: TGCGCCAGCAGCCAAACGCAGGGCAAGTACGAGCAGTACTTC. It is translated as CASSQTQGKYEQYF.

This sequence joins TRBV4-1 and TRBJ1-2; D not resolved. Germline assignment: CDR1 MGHRA and CDR2 YSYEKL. Trimming left V 0 bases short and J 4 bases short, with 12 bases between. The CDR3 sequence is 15 residues long. CDR3 loop: CASSQDAGFTYGYTF. The CDR3 DNA reads TGCGCCAGCAGCCAAGATGCAGGTTTTACCTATGGCTACACCTTC.

This clone was counted only a few times. Here the CDR3 DNA reads TGTGCCAGCAGTGCACAGGCTAGCAATCAGCCCCAGCATTTT. Protein sequence: CASSAQASNQPQHF. The rearrangement links TRBV6-4 to TRBJ1-5; possibly TRBD1 for D (5 bases). Germline values: CDR1 MRHNA, CDR2 SNTAGT. The CDR3 is 14 amino acids. Trimming pared 4 bases from V and 0 bases from J, leaving 7 bases between.

The V gene is TRBV20-1, the J gene TRBJ1-1; the D is unclear. There are 11 residues in the CDR3. Germline CDR1 is DFQATT and CDR2 is SNEGSKA (reference sequence). V shed 7 bases and J shed 0 bases, with 6 bases lying between them. CDR3 DNA sequence: TGCAGTGTTCGGGTGAACACTGAAGCTTTCTTT. As protein: CSVRVNTEAFF.